This TCR beta chain was recovered during a study of CD8+ T cells in alopecia areata. Study background: Patients in the treated group were given tofacitinib by mouth, 5 to 10 mg twice a day. The investigators scored severity in treated patients by the percentage of affected scalp area.

With regard to this clone: Its cognate antigen is unknown. This specimen includes other DNA sequences encoding the same CDR3.

Findings and caveats of the study: Because one nonresponder was included, the link of baseline CD8+ expansion to response is considered uncertain. In blood and scalp, many expanded lesional clones persisted during tofacitinib.

After isolation, RNA underwent reverse transcription to generate cDNA as the sequencing template. Using immunoSEQ multiplex PCR, the repertoire was profiled, and TCRdb retains in-frame clones only, with some absent. Of 150,000 to 200,000 clones listed, roughly 60% are singletons. V lost 0 bases and J 0 bases, leaving 9 bases between the germline ends. The CDR3 contains 16 residues. From germline, CDR1 is MGHRA and CDR2 YSYEKL. Documented treatment: oral pan-JAK inhibitor, 5-10 mg twice daily. The receptor was isolated from a human donor with alopecia areata. The sequenced sample was CD4+ T cells sorted from blood, obtained at approximately week 49, from a patient treated with tofacitinib. The rearrangement joins TRBV4-1 to TRBJ2-1; D might be TRBD1 (5 bases). DNA of the CDR3: TGCGCCAGCAGCCAAGAGGGGCGGAGCTCCTACAATGAGCAGTTCTTC. Translated: CASSQEGRSSYNEQFF.